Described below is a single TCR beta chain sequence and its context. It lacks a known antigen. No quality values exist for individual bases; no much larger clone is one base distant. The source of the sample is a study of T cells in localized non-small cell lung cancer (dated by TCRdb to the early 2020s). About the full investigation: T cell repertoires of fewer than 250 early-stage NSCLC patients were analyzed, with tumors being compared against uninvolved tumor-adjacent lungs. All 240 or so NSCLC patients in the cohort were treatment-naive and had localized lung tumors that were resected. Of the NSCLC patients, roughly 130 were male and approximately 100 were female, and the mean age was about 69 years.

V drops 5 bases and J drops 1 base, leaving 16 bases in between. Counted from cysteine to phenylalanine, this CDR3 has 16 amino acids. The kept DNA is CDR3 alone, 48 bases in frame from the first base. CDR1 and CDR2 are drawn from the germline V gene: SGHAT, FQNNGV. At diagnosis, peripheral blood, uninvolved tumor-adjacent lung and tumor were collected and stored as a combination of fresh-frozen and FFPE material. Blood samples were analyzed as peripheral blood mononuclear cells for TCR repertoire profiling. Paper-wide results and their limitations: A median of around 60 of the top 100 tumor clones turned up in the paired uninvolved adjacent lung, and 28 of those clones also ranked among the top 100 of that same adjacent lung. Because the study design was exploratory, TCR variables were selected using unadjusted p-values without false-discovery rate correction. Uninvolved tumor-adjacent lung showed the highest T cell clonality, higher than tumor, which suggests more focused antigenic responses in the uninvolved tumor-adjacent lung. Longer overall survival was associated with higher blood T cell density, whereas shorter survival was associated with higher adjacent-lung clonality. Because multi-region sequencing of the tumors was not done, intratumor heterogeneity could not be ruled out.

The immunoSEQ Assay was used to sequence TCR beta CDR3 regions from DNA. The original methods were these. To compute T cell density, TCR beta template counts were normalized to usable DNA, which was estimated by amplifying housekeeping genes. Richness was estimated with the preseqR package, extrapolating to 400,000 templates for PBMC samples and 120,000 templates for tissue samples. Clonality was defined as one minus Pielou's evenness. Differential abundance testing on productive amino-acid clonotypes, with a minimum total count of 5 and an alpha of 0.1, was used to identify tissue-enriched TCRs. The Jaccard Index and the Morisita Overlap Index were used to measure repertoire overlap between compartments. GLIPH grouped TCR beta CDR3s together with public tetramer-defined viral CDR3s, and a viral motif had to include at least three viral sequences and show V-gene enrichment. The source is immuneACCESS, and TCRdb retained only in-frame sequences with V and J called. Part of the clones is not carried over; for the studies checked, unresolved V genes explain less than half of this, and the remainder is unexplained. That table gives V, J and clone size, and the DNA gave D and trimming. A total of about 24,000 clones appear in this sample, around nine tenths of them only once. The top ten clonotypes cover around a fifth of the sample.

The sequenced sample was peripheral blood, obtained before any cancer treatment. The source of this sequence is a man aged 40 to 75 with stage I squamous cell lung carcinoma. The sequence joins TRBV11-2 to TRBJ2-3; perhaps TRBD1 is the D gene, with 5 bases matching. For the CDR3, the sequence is CASSVGVTEGTDTQYF. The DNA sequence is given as TGTGCCAGCAGCGTAGGTGTGACAGAGGGCACAGATACGCAGTATTTT.